This entry concerns a single T cell receptor beta chain. The sample belongs to a study of blood T cell repertoires in COVID-19. Whole-study context: Donors in the United States, Italy and Spain gave samples during acute or convalescent COVID-19.

Authors' processing steps: How many nucleated cells were present was estimated from reference gene primer amplification. TCRdb keeps only in-frame clones here, not all; method: immunoSEQ multiplex PCR. The DNA was the basis for D and trimming; V, J and clone size are from that table. The sample lists 100,000 to 150,000 clones, approximately 82% occurring once. V was shortened by 4 bases and J by 2 bases, with 12 bases between the two germline ends. The CDR3 length is 16 residues. CDR1 and CDR2 (germline): SGHDN, FVKESK. The material sequenced was peripheral blood. The sequence came from a man aged 40-55 years with active or convalescent COVID-19. The chain employs TRBV14 and TRBJ2-6, with D possibly matching TRBD1 (6 bases). In DNA, the CDR3 is TGTGCCAGCAGCCTACTAAGGGGGACTGGGGCCAACGTCCTGACTTTC. Its protein product is CASSLLRGTGANVLTF.